The clone carrying this T cell receptor beta chain was picked up a small number of times. Its antigen is undetermined. This CDR3 is built from 15 residues. V lost 5 bases and J lost 0, with 11 bases in between. Germline CDR1 and CDR2: SGHAT and FQNNGV. This sample was taken from a study of identical twins. Study results and caveats: For zero-insertion analyses, partial confounding could come from invariant MAIT and iNKT cells.

MiXCR, applied by TCRdb to the 5' RACE reads, yields one record per CDR3 protein. The sample records 750,000 to 950,000 distinct CDR3 sequences, roughly an eighth being singletons. The same sample was also studied in work on yellow fever vaccine responses in identical twins.

The sequence came from a woman aged 18-29 years in good health. This chain links TRBV11-2 with TRBJ1-3; no firm D call. Sequenced: PBMCs. CDR3 sequence reads: CASSGDAGSGNTIYF. In nucleotides, the CDR3 is TGTGCCAGCAGCGGAGACGCGGGCTCTGGAAACACCATATATTTT.